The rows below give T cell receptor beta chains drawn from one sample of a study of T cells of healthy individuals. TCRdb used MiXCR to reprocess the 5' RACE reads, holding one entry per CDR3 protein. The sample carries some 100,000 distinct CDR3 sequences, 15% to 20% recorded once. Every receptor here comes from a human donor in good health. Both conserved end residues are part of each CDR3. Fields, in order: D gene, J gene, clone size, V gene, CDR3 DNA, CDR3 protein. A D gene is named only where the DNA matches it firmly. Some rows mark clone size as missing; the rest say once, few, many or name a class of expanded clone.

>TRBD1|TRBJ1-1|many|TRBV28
TGTGCCAGCAGAAAAACAGGGGGGAGGGAAGCTTTCTTT
CASRKTGGREAFF
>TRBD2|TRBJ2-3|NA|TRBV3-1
TGTGCCAGCAGCGGGAGGCGGGGGGCCTCCACAGATACGCAGTATTTT
CASSGRRGASTDTQYF
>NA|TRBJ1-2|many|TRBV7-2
TGTGCCAGCAGCTCCTACATGGTAGATGGCTACACCTTC
CASSSYMVDGYTF
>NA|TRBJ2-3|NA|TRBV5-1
TGCGCCAGCCTCCTTAGCCATCCTAGCACAGATACGCAGTATTTT
CASLLSHPSTDTQYF
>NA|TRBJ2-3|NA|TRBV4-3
TGCGCCAGCAGCCAAGGAGCAAGTAGGACAGATACGCAGTATTTT
CASSQGASRTDTQYF
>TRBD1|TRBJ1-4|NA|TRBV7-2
TGTGCCAGCAGCCCCCGGACAGGGTTCCGCGAAAAACTGTTTTTT
CASSPRTGFREKLFF
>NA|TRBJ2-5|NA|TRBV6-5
TGTGCCAGCAGGGACTTTCAAGAGACCCAGTACTTC
CASRDFQETQYF
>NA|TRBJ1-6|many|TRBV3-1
TGTGCCAGCAGCCAAGAGGGTGGACCCCTCCACTTT
CASSQEGGPLHF
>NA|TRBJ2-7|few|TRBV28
TGTGCCAGCAGCCAATACGACAGTTACAGCTCCTACGAGCAGTACTTC
CASSQYDSYSSYEQYF
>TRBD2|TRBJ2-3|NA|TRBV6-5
TGTGCCAGCAGTCGGGGGACTAGAGGGACAGATACGCAGTATTTT
CASSRGTRGTDTQYF
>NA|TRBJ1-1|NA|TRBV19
TGTGCCAGTCAGGGAATGAACACTGAAGCTTTCTTT
CASQGMNTEAFF
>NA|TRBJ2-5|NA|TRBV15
TGTGCCACCAGCAGAGTTGGGTACCAAGAGACCCAGTACTTC
CATSRVGYQETQYF
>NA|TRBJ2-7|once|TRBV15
TGTGCCACCAGCAGCACAGGGACGAGCTCCTACGAGCAGTACTTC
CATSSTGTSSYEQYF
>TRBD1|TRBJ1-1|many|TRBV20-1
TGCAGTGCTAGGACAGGGGGGAGATTTGAAGCTTTCTTT
CSARTGGRFEAFF
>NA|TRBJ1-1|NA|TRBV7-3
TGTGCCAGCAGCTCCGGGTCTCTCACTGAAGCTTTCTTT
CASSSGSLTEAFF
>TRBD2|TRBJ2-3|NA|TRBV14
TGTGCCAGCAGCCTTCCGGGACTAGCGGGGGGGCCGACAGATACGCAGTATTTT
CASSLPGLAGGPTDTQYF
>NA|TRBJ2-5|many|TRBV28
TGTGCCAGCAGTTCCAGGGGGGGGAGCGAGACCCAGTACTTC
CASSSRGGSETQYF
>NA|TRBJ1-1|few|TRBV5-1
TGCGCCAGCAGCCTGGTAGCATCCCGGGGCACTGAAGCTTTCTTT
CASSLVASRGTEAFF
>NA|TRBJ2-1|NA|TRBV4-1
TGCGCCAGCAGCCGCGGCTTTTCCTACAATGAGCAGTTCTTC
CASSRGFSYNEQFF
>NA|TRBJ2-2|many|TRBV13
TGTGCCAGCAGCTTGGTGGTGAGGGGGGCCTGGACCGGGGAGCTGTTTTTT
CASSLVVRGAWTGELFF
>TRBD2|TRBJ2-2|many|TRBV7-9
TGTGCCAGCAGCACCCCGGGACTAGCGAACACCGGGGAGCTGTTTTTT
CASSTPGLANTGELFF
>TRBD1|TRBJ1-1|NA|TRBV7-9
TGTGCCAGCAGTTTACTGACAGGGGCGAACACTGAAGCTTTCTTT
CASSLLTGANTEAFF
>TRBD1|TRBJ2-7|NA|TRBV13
TGTGCCAGCAGCTTTAACTACAGGGGGCACGAGCAGTACTTC
CASSFNYRGHEQYF
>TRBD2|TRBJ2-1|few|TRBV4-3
TGCGCCAGCAGCCAAGATCCCCGCGGGAGTAGCTCCTACAATGAGCAGTTCTTC
CASSQDPRGSSSYNEQFF
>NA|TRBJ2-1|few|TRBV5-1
TGCGCCAGCAGCCGGACAACAGGGCTGGTCAGGTCAGGGAATGAGCAGTTCTTC
CASSRTTGLVRSGNEQFF
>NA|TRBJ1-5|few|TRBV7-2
TGTGCCAGCAGCTTCTGGTTCAATCAGCCCCAGCATTTT
CASSFWFNQPQHF
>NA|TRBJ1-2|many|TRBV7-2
TGTGCCAGCAGCCCGGGGCTTGACTATGGCTACACCTTC
CASSPGLDYGYTF
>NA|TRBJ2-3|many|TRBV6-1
TGTGCCAGCATGGGTAGCAACGCAGATACGCAGTATTTT
CASMGSNADTQYF
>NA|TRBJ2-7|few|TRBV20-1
TGCAGTGCTACACAAAACCCCGACCCCTACGAGCAGTACTTC
CSATQNPDPYEQYF
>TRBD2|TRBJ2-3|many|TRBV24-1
TGTGCCACCAGTGATCTAGCGGGAGACACAGATACGCAGTATTTT
CATSDLAGDTDTQYF
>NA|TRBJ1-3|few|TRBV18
TGTGCCAGCTCACCATCGGCGGGAGATTCAGGAAACACCATATATTTT
CASSPSAGDSGNTIYF
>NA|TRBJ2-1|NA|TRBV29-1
TGCAGCGTTGTTTGGCTACCCTACAATGAGCAGTTCTTC
CSVVWLPYNEQFF
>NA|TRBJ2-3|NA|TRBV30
TGTGCCTGGGAGGGGGGGGGAACAGATACGCAGTATTTT
CAWEGGGTDTQYF
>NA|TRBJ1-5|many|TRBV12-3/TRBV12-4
TGTGCCAGCAGCCGCTTTAGCAATCAGCCCCAGCATTTT
CASSRFSNQPQHF
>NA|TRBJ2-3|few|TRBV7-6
TGTGCCAGCAGCCTGACTGGATCCGGGACGCAGTATTTT
CASSLTGSGTQYF
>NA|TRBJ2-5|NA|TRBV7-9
TGTGCCAGCAGCTTAGGAGGGAATAACCAAGAGACCCAGTACTTC
CASSLGGNNQETQYF
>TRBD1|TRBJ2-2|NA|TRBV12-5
TGTGCTAGTGGTCCTCCCGACAGGGATGACACCGGGGAGCTGTTTTTT
CASGPPDRDDTGELFF
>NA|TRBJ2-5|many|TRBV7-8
TGTGCCAGCAGCTTAGGCCCTGGGCTCGTACAAGAGACCCAGTACTTC
CASSLGPGLVQETQYF
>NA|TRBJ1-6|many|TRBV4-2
TGTGCCAGCAGTCAGGCGGGGTATAATTCACCCCTCCACTTT
CASSQAGYNSPLHF
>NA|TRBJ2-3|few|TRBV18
TGTGCCAGCTCACCGACAGGCCCGGCCACAGATACGCAGTATTTT
CASSPTGPATDTQYF
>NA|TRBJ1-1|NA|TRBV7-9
TGTGCCAGCAGCTTCTATAGTACCATGAACACTGAAGCTTTCTTT
CASSFYSTMNTEAFF
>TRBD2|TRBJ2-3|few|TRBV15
TGTGCCACCAGCAGAGGGGGAGCGGGACTCACAGATACGCAGTATTTT
CATSRGGAGLTDTQYF
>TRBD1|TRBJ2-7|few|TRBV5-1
TGCGCCAGCAGCTTGGGGGACAGCTTGGAGCAGTACTTC
CASSLGDSLEQYF
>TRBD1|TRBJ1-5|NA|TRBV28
TGTGCCAGCAGTTTCATCGCGGGACAGGACCAGCCCCAGCATTTT
CASSFIAGQDQPQHF
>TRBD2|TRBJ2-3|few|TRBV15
TGTGCCACCAGCAGAGACAGGGGGTCTTTGACTAGCGGGAGTAGGGATACGCAGTATTTT
CATSRDRGSLTSGSRDTQYF
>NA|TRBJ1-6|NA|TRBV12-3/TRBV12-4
TGTGCCAGCAGTCGGGAAGGCTCACCCCTCCACTTT
CASSREGSPLHF
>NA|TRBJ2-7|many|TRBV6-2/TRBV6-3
TGTGCCAGCAGTTACTCGGGGGTTTGGACGTACGAGCAGTACTTC
CASSYSGVWTYEQYF
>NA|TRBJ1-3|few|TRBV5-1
TGCGCCAGCAGCACGGCAGTAGGGCGCGGAAACACCATATATTTT
CASSTAVGRGNTIYF
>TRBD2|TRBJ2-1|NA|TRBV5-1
TGCGCCAGCAGCTTGTCGACTAGCGGGGGGGTTTACAATGAGCAGTTCTTC
CASSLSTSGGVYNEQFF